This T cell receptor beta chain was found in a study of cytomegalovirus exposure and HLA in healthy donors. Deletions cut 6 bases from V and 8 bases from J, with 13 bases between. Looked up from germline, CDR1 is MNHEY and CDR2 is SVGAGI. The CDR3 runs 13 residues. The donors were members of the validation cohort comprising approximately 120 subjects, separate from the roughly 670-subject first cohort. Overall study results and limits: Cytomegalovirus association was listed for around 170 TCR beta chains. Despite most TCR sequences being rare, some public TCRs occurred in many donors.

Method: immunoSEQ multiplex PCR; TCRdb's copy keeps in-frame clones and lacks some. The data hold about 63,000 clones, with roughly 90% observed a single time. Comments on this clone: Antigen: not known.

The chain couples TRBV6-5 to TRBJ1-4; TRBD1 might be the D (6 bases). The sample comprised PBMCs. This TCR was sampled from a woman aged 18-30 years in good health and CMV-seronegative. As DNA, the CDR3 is TGTGCCAGCAGGGCCCGGGGGGCGGAAAAACTGTTTTTT. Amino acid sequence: CASRARGAEKLFF.